The source of this T cell receptor beta chain is a study of beta chain features in type 1 diabetes. Trimming removed 1 base from V and 0 bases from J, with 7 bases in between. Per germline, CDR1 LGHNA and CDR2 YNFKEQ. The CDR3 is 15 amino acids. The whole isolated RNA underwent reverse transcription, so sequencing captured expressed TCRB transcripts. The data were produced by immunoSEQ multiplex PCR, yet TCRdb's version contains in-frame clones alone and is incomplete. The sample yields 150,000 to 190,000 clones, around 10% seen once. Sequences were obtained from central memory CD4+ T cells from blood. The receptor was derived from a man in his late teens or twenties in good health. This chain links TRBV4-2 with TRBJ1-3; D is unresolved. The CDR3 DNA sequence: TGTGCCAGCAGCCAAGCGGTGAACTCTGGAAACACCATATATTTT. Translation gives CASSQAVNSGNTIYF.